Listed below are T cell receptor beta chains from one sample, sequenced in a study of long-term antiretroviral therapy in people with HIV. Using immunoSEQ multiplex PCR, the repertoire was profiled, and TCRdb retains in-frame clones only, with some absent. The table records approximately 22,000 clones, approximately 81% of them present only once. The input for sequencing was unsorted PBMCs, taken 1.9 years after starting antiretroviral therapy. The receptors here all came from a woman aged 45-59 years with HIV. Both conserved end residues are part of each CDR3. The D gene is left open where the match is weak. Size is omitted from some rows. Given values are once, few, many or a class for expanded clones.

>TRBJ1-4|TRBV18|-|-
CASTNFASKNEKLFF
TGTGCCAGCACGAACTTCGCGAGTAAAAATGAAAAACTGTTTTTT
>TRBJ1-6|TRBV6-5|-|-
CASSYSSRANSPLHF
TGTGCCAGCAGTTACTCTTCCCGGGCAAATTCACCCCTCCACTTT
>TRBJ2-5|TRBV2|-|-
CASSEDRRGTQYF
TGTGCCAGCAGTGAAGATCGAAGGGGGACCCAGTACTTC
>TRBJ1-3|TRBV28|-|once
CASGTRDVPSGNTIYF
TGTGCCAGCGGGACCCGCGACGTGCCCTCTGGAAACACCATATATTTT
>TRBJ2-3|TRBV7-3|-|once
CASRISTRTDTQYF
TGTGCCAGCAGGATTTCTACCCGCACAGATACGCAGTATTTT
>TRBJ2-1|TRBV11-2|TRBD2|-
CASSLAMGLAGPGNEQFF
TGTGCCAGCAGCTTAGCGATGGGACTAGCGGGGCCCGGCAATGAGCAGTTCTTC
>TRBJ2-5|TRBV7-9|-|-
CASSLSEAPETQYF
TGTGCCAGCAGCTTATCTGAGGCCCCAGAGACCCAGTACTTC
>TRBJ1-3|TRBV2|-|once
CASSEGGNGNTIYF
TGTGCCAGCAGTGAAGGGGGGAATGGAAACACCATATATTTT
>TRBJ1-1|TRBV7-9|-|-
CASSLELGVLGAFF
TGTGCCAGCAGCTTAGAGTTGGGGGTCCTGGGGGCTTTCTTT
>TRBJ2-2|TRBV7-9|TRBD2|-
CASSHGLAANTGELFF
TGTGCCAGCAGCCACGGACTAGCGGCGAACACCGGGGAGCTGTTTTTT
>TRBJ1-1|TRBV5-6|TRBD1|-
CASSFGQEGEAFF
TGTGCCAGCAGCTTTGGACAGGAGGGGGAAGCTTTCTTT
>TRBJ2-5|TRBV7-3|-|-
CASSSTGLAGTQYF
TGTGCCAGCAGCTCCACGGGGCTAGCAGGGACCCAGTACTTC
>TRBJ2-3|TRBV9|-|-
CASSVGQVTDTQYF
TGTGCCAGCAGCGTAGGGCAGGTGACAGATACGCAGTATTTT
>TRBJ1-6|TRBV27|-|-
CASSLSDYADSPLHF
TGTGCCAGCAGTTTATCGGACTACGCTGATTCACCCCTCCACTTT
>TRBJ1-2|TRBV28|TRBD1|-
CASSRFTGDYGYTF
TGTGCCAGCAGCCGCTTTACAGGGGACTATGGCTACACCTTC
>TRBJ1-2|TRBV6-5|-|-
CASMQGRYGYTF
TGTGCCAGCATGCAGGGGCGCTATGGCTACACCTTC
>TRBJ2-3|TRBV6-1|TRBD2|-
CASSEKVAGGRRTDTQYF
TGTGCCAGCAGTGAAAAGGTAGCGGGGGGCCGTCGCACAGATACGCAGTATTTT
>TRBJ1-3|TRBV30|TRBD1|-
CAWSGDSRNTIYF
TGTGCCTGGAGTGGGGACAGCCGAAACACCATATATTTT
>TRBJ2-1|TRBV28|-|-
CASSLLRGGGYNEQFF
TGTGCCAGCAGTTTATTGAGGGGGGGCGGGTACAATGAGCAGTTCTTC
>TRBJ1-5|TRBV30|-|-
CAWSGVGLSNQPQHF
TGTGCCTGGAGTGGAGTAGGCCTCTCCAATCAGCCCCAGCATTTT
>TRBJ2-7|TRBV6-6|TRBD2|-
CASSYGLANYEQYF
TGTGCCAGCAGTTACGGACTAGCGAACTACGAGCAGTACTTC
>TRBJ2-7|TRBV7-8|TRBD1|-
CASSLRQGYYEQYF
TGTGCCAGCAGCTTAAGACAGGGCTACTACGAGCAGTACTTC
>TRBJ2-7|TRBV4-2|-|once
CASSQDGGSSYEQYF
TGTGCCAGCAGCCAAGATGGGGGGAGCTCCTACGAGCAGTACTTC
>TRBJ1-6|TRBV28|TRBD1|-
CASSLGWDRARSYNSPLHF
TGTGCCAGCAGTTTGGGTTGGGACAGGGCGAGGTCCTATAATTCACCCCTCCACTTT
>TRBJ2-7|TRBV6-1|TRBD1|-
CASSVGSLTGVPYEQYF
TGTGCCAGCAGTGTAGGGTCATTGACAGGGGTTCCCTACGAGCAGTACTTC
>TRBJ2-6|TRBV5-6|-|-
CASSLTLSGANVLTF
TGTGCCAGCAGCTTAACCCTCTCTGGGGCCAACGTCCTGACTTTC
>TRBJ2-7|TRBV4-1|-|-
CASSPPGSFYEQYF
TGCGCCAGCAGCCCCCCGGGCAGCTTCTACGAGCAGTACTTC
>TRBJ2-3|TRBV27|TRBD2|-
CASSFAIGGGTDTQYF
TGTGCCAGCAGTTTCGCGATTGGGGGGGGCACAGATACGCAGTATTTT
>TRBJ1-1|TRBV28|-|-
CASSARDNVGTEAFF
TGTGCCAGCAGTGCTCGGGACAATGTAGGAACTGAAGCTTTCTTT
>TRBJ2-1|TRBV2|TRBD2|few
CASTAGGPYNEQFF
TGTGCCAGCACGGCGGGGGGCCCCTACAATGAGCAGTTCTTC
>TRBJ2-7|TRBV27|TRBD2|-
CASSLTLLAGDEQYF
TGTGCCAGCAGTTTAACCCTGCTAGCGGGGGACGAGCAGTACTTC
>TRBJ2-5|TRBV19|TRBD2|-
CASKGLATQETQYF
TGTGCCAGTAAAGGACTAGCGACGCAAGAGACCCAGTACTTC
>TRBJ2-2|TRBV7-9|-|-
CASSPFTLFANTGELFF
TGTGCCAGCAGCCCCTTTACTCTGTTCGCGAACACCGGGGAGCTGTTTTTT
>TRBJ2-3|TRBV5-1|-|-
CASSSALADTQYF
TGCGCCAGCAGCTCCGCCCTTGCAGATACGCAGTATTTT
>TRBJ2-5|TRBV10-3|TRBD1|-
CAIGNRDRGFEEQYF
TGTGCCATCGGTAACCGGGACAGGGGTTTCGAGGAGCAGTACTTC
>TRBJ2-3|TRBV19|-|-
CASSILEGDTQYF
TGTGCCAGTAGTATACTAGAGGGAGATACGCAGTATTTT
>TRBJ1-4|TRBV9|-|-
CASSIRAGTTNEKLFF
TGTGCCAGCAGCATACGCGCCGGGACAACTAATGAAAAACTGTTTTTT
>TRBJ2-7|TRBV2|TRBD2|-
CASTRDYTREQYF
TGTGCCAGCACAAGGGACTATACGAGGGAGCAGTACTTC
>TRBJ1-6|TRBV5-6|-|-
CASSLIGGETYNSPLHF
TGTGCCAGCAGCTTGATCGGGGGAGAAACCTATAATTCACCCCTCCACTTT
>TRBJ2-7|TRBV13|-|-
CASSTRTGPIYSYEQYF
TGTGCCAGCAGCACCCGTACAGGGCCCATCTACTCCTACGAGCAGTACTTC